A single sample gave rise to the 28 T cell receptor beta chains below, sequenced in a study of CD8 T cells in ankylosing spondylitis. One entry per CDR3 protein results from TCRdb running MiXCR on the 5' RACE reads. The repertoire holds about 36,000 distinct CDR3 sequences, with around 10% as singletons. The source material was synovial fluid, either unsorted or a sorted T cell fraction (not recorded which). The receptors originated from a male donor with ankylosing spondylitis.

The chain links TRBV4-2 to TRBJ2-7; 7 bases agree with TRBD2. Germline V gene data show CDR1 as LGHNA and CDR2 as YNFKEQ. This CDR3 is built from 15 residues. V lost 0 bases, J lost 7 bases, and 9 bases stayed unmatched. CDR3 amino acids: CASSQDPSGPWEQYF. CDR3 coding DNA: TGTGCCAGCAGCCAAGATCCTAGCGGCCCTTGGGAGCAGTACTTC.

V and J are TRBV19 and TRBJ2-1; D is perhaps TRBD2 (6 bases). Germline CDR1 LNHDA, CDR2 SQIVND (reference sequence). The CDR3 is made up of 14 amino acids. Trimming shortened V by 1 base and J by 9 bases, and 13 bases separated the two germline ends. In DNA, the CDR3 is TGTGCCAGTAGTATAGGGGTGGCGGGACCTGAGCAGTTCTTC. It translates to CASSIGVAGPEQFF. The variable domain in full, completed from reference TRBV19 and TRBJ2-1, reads DGGITQSPKYLFRKEGQNVTLSCEQNLNHDAMYWYRQDPGQGLRLIYYSQIVNDFQKGDIAEGYSVSREKKESFPLTVTSAQKNPTAFYLCASSIGVAGPEQFFGPGTRLTVL.

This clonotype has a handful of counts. CDR3 region: CASSSEARAQGYTF. The CDR3 DNA reads as TGTGCCAGCAGCTCCGAAGCGCGGGCGCAGGGCTACACCTTC. The chain combines TRBV7-9 with TRBJ1-2; D is unresolved. Germline V CDR1 and CDR2: SEHNR, FQNEAQ (reference sequence). The germline V and J ends were trimmed by 4 bases and 8 bases, with 17 bases remaining between them. This CDR3 is 14 amino acids long.

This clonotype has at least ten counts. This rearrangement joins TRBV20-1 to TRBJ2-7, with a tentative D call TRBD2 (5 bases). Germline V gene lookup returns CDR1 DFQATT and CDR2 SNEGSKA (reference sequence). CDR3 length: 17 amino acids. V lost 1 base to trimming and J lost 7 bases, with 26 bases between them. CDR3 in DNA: TGCAGTGCTAGAGGTTCAGACGATCTTTCTGTTTGGGAGGAGCAGTACTTC. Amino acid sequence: CSARGSDDLSVWEEQYF.

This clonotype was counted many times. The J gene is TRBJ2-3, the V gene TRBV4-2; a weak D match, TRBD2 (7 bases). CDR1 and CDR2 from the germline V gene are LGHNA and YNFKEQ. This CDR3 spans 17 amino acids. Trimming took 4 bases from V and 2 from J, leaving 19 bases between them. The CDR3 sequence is CASSPGGLADATDTQYF. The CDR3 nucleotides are TGTGCCAGCAGCCCCGGGGGGCTAGCCGACGCCACAGATACGCAGTATTTT.

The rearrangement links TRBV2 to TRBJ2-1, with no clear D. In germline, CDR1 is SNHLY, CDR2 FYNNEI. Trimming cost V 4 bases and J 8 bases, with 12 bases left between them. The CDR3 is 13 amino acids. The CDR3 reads CASSGLRVDEQFF. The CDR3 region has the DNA TGTGCCAGCAGTGGATTAAGGGTTGATGAGCAGTTCTTC.

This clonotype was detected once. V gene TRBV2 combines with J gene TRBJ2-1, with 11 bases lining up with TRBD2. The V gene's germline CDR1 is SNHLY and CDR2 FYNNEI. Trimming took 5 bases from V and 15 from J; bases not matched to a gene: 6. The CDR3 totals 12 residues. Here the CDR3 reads CASSPLAGVPFF. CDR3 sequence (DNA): TGTGCCAGCAGTCCACTAGCGGGAGTTCCGTTCTTC.

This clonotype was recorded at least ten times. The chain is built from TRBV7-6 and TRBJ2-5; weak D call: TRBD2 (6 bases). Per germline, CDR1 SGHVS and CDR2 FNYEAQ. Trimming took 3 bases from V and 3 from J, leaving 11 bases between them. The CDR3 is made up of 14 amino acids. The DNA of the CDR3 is TGTGCCAGCAGCTTGGGACTTGGAAAAGAGACCCAGTACTTC. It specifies CASSLGLGKETQYF.

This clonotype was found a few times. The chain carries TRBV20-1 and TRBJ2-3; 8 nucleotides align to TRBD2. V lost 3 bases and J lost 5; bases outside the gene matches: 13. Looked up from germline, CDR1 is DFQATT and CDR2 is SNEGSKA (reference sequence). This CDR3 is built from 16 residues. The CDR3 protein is CSASPGLAGYEDTQYF. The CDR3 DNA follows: TGCAGTGCTAGCCCCGGACTAGCTGGTTATGAAGATACGCAGTATTTT.

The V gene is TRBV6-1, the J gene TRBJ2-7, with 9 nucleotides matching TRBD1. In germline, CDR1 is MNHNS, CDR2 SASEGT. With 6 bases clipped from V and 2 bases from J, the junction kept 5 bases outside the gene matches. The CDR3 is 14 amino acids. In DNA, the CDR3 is TGTGCCAGCAGAGCCGGGACAGGGACCTACGAGCAGTACTTC. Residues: CASRAGTGTYEQYF.

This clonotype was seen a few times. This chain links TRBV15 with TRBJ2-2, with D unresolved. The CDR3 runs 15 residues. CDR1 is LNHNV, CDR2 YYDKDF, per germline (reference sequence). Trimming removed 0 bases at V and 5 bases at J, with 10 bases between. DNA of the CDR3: TGTGCCACCAGCAGAGATCGCAGGCCGACCGGGGAGCTGTTTTTT. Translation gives CATSRDRRPTGELFF.

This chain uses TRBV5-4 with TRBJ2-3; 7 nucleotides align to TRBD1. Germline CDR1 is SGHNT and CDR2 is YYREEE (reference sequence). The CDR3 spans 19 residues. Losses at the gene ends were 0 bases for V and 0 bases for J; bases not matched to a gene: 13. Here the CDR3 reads CASSLDRGFLERSTDTQYF. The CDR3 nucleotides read TGTGCCAGCAGCTTGGACAGGGGATTCTTGGAACGCAGCACAGATACGCAGTATTTT.

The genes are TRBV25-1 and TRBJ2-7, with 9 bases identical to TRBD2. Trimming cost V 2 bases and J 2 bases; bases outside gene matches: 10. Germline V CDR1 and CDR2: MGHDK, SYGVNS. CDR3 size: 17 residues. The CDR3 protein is CASSEAHPASGTYEQYF. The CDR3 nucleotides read TGTGCCAGCAGTGAAGCTCATCCCGCTAGCGGGACCTACGAGCAGTACTTC.

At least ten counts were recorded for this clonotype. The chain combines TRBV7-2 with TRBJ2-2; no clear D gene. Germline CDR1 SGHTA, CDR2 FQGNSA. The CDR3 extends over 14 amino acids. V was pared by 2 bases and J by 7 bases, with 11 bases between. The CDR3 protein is CASSLLSGGGELFF. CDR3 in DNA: TGTGCCAGCAGCTTACTCTCGGGTGGCGGGGAGCTGTTTTTT.

The CDR3 loop reads CASSAGTEAFF. In DNA, the CDR3 is TGTGCCAGCAGCGCGGGGACTGAAGCTTTCTTT. The chain uses TRBV5-5 and TRBJ1-1, with unresolved D. Trimming removed 4 bases at V and 5 bases at J, with 6 bases between. CDR1 is SGHKS and CDR2 is YYEKEE in the germline V gene (reference sequence). This CDR3 has 11 amino acids.

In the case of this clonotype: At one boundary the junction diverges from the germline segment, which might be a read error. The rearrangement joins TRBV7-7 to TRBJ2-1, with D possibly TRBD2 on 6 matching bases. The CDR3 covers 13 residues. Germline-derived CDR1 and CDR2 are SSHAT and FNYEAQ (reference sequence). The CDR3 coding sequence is TGTGCTAGCAGCTTAGCGGAGGCCCATGAGCAGTTCTTC. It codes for CASSLAEAHEQFF.

In nucleotides, the CDR3 is TGCGCCAGCAGCCAAGGGACAGGGGGCCTCCAGTCCCGGTTCTTC. Translating gives CASSQGTGGLQSRFF. The rearrangement uses TRBV4-3 and TRBJ2-1; 11 bases align to TRBD1. Germline V gene lookup returns CDR1 LGHNA and CDR2 YSLEER. The CDR3 runs 15 residues. V lost 1 base, J lost 15 bases, and 11 bases stayed unmatched.

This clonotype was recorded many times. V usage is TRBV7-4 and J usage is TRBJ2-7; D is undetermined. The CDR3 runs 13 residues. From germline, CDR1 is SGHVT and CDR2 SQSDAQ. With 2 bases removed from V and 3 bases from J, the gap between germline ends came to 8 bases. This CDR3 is CASSLFGVYEQYF. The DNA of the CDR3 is TGTGCCAGCAGCTTATTTGGCGTCTACGAGCAGTACTTC.

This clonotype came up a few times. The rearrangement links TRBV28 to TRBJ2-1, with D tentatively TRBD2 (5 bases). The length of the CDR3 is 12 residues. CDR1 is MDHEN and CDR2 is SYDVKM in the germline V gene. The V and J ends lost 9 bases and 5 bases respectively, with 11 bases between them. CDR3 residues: CASRTSNNEQFF. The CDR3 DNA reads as TGTGCCAGTCGGACTTCTAACAATGAGCAGTTCTTC.

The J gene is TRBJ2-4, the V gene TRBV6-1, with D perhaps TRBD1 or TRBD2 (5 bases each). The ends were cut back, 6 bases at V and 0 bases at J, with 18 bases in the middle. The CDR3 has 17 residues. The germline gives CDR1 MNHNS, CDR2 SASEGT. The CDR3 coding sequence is TGTGCCAGCAGCTCTTGGGGGTCGGGTATAGCCAAAAACATTCAGTACTTC. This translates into CASSSWGSGIAKNIQYF.

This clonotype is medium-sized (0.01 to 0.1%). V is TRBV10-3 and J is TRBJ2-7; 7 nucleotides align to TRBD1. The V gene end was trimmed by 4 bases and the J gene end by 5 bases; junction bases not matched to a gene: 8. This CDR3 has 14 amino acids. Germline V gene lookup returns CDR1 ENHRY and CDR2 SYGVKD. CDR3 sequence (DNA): TGTGCCATCAGTGTAGGAGACAGGGACCACGAGCAGTACTTC. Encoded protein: CAISVGDRDHEQYF.

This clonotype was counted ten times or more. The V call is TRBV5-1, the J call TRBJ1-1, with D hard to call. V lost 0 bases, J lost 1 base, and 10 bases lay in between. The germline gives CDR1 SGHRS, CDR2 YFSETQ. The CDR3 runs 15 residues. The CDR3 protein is CASSLARDWNTEAFF. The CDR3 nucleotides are TGCGCCAGCAGCTTGGCGAGGGATTGGAACACTGAAGCTTTCTTT.

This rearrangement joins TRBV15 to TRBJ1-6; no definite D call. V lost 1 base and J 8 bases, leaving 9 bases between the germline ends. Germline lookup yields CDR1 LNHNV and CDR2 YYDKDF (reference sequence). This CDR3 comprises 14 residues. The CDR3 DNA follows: TGTGCCACCAGCAGAGTACGCGAGGATTCACCCCTCCACTTT. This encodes CATSRVREDSPLHF.

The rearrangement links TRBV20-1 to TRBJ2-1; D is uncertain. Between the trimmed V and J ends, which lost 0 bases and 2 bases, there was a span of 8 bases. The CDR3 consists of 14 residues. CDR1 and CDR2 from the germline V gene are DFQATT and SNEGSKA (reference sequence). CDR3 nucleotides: TGCAGTGCTAGAGACGGATTTCCCTACAATGAGCAGTTCTTC. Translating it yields CSARDGFPYNEQFF.

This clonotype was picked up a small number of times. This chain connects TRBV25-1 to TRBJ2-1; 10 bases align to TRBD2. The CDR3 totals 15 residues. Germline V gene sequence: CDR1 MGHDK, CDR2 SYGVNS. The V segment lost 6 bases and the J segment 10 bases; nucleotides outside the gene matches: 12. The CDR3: CASSHTAGGFGEQFF. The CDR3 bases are TGTGCCAGCAGCCACACAGCGGGAGGGTTCGGCGAGCAGTTCTTC.

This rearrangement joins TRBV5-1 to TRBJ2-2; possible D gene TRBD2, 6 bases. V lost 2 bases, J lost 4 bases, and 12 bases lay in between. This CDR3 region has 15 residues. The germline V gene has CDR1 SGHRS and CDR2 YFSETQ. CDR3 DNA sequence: TGCGCCAGCAGCTTTGGTCTCGGGAGCACCGGGGAGCTGTTTTTT. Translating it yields CASSFGLGSTGELFF.

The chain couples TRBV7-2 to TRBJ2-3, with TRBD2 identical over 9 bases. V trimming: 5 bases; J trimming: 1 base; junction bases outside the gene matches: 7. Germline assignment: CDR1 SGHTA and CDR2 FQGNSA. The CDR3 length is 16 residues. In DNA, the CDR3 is TGTGCCAGCAGCCCCGGAAGGACTAGCGGCACAGATACGCAGTATTTT. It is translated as CASSPGRTSGTDTQYF.

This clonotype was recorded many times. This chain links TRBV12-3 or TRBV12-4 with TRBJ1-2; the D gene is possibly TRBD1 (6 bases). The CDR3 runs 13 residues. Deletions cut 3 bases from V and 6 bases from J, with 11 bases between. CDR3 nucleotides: TGTGCCAGCAGTTTTCTGGGGGGCGATGGCTACACCTTC. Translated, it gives CASSFLGGDGYTF.